The next 16 T cell receptor beta chains were all read from a single sample in a study of shared clonotypes between healthy human individuals. Positively selected for CCR7, the CD45RO-negative cells used as naive CD8 cells excluded terminally differentiated effector memory CD45RA+ cells. Clones were read by immunoSEQ multiplex PCR, and TCRdb kept only the in-frame ones, dropping some. Counted here are hundreds of thousands of clones, about 96% occurring once; the ten biggest clones make up approximately 0.1%. The material sequenced was naive CD8+ T cells sorted from blood. The receptors stem from a woman under 40 in good health.

The chain links TRBV5-8 to TRBJ1-1; no clear D. CDR1 and CDR2 (germline): SGHTS, YDEGEE. The length of the CDR3 is 16 residues. V dropped 0 bases and J dropped 0 bases, with 12 bases sitting between them. The CDR3 loop reads CASSLVGGTMNTEAFF. DNA for the CDR3: TGTGCCAGCAGCTTGGTTGGCGGCACCATGAACACTGAAGCTTTCTTT.

The J gene is TRBJ1-5, the V gene TRBV6-1; D gene uncertain. Trimming pared 6 bases from V and 0 bases from J, leaving 6 bases between. This CDR3 contains 13 residues. Germline CDR1 MNHNS, CDR2 SASEGT. Here the CDR3 reads CASRDFSNQPQHF. The DNA of the CDR3 is TGTGCCAGCAGGGACTTTAGCAATCAGCCCCAGCATTTT.

The V and J genes are TRBV11-2 and TRBJ2-1, with 8 bases identical to TRBD2. The CDR3 length is 15 residues. From germline, CDR1 is SGHAT and CDR2 FQNNGV. V lost 5 bases, J lost 3 bases, and 6 bases stayed unmatched. The CDR3 loop is CASSPGTRIYNEQFF. The CDR3, as DNA: TGTGCCAGCAGCCCTGGGACTAGGATCTACAATGAGCAGTTCTTC.

This clone was detected only a few times. CDR3 sequence (DNA): TGTGCCAGTAGTGATACAGGGGTGAACACTGAAGCTTTCTTT. Amino acids: CASSDTGVNTEAFF. The chain is built from TRBV19 and TRBJ1-1; 7 bases match TRBD1. Germline V gene lookup returns CDR1 LNHDA and CDR2 SQIVND (reference sequence). The CDR3 runs 14 residues. V dropped 5 bases and J dropped 0; count of bases not matched to a gene: 3.

The J gene is TRBJ2-1, the V gene TRBV7-6; D assignment may be TRBD1 or TRBD2 (5 bases each). The length of the CDR3 is 11 residues. Trimming pared 4 bases from V and 11 bases from J, leaving 9 bases between. Germline CDR1 reads SGHVS; CDR2 reads FNYEAQ. The CDR3: CASSSEGKQFF. CDR3 DNA: TGTGCCAGCAGCTCAGAGGGGAAGCAGTTCTTC.

The rearrangement uses TRBV19 and TRBJ2-1; 10 bases match TRBD2. There are 15 residues in the CDR3. In germline, CDR1 is LNHDA, CDR2 SQIVND (reference sequence). With 6 bases clipped from V and 7 bases from J, the junction kept 9 bases outside the gene matches. The CDR3 region has the DNA TGTGCCAGTAGCCCTTGGGCTAGCGGGAGTAATGAGCAGTTCTTC. As protein: CASSPWASGSNEQFF.

The chain has TRBV27 and TRBJ1-5, with D maybe TRBD1 (6 bases). Germline CDR1 reads MNHEY; CDR2 reads SMNVEV (reference sequence). Deletions cut 4 bases from V and 3 bases from J, with 10 bases between. This CDR3 contains 14 residues. CDR3 in amino acids: CASSYDRNNQPQHF. CDR3 nucleotide sequence: TGTGCCAGCAGTTACGACAGGAACAATCAGCCCCAGCATTTT.

The sample holds one count of this clone. The V gene is TRBV30, the J gene TRBJ2-1, with 11 bases that match TRBD2. The germline V gene has CDR1 GTSNPN and CDR2 SVGIG (reference sequence). This CDR3 comprises 15 residues. After removal of 4 bases from V and 4 bases from J, the junction contained 6 bases not matched to a gene. CDR3 sequence: CAWKILAGAYNEQFF. The CDR3 DNA is TGTGCCTGGAAGATACTAGCGGGAGCGTACAATGAGCAGTTCTTC.

The chain is built from TRBV4-1 and TRBJ2-1; D possibly corresponds to TRBD2 (6 bases). CDR3 length equals 16 residues. CDR1 is MGHRA, CDR2 YSYEKL, per germline. With 0 bases removed from V and 0 bases from J, the gap between germline ends came to 9 bases. CDR3 loop: CASSQERDHSYNEQFF. In DNA form, the CDR3 reads TGCGCCAGCAGCCAAGAGCGGGACCACTCCTACAATGAGCAGTTCTTC.

V usage is TRBV5-1 and J usage is TRBJ2-5; 15 bases are shared with TRBD2. The germline CDR1 and CDR2 sequences are SGHRS and YFSETQ. V was pared by 5 bases and J by 5 bases, with 13 bases of the junction left unmatched. This CDR3 is 18 amino acids long. CDR3 DNA sequence: TGCGCCAGCAGTGCGGGGGCCGGGACTAGCGGGAGGCGGGAGACCCAGTACTTC. Translation: CASSAGAGTSGRRETQYF.

The CDR3 loop is CASSVESVGATIYF. CDR3 sequence (DNA): TGTGCCAGCAGCGTAGAAAGTGTCGGAGCCACCATATATTTT. The gene calls are TRBV9 and TRBJ1-3; D gene uncertain. The CDR3 contains 14 residues. Germline-derived CDR1 and CDR2 are SGDLS and YYNGEE. V was trimmed by 0 bases and J by 9 bases, leaving 13 bases between them.

CDR3 loop: CASSLYSGGTEAFF. The CDR3 DNA follows: TGTGCCAGCAGTTTGTATTCGGGGGGCACTGAAGCTTTCTTT. The chain carries TRBV27 and TRBJ1-1; maybe TRBD1 (5 bases). This CDR3 is 14 amino acids long. The germline V and J ends were trimmed by 3 bases and 4 bases, with 12 bases remaining between them. The germline gives CDR1 MNHEY, CDR2 SMNVEV (reference sequence).

The rearrangement uses TRBV4-2 and TRBJ2-6; 7 bases fit TRBD1. The CDR3 spans 16 residues. Looked up from germline, CDR1 is LGHNA and CDR2 is YNFKEQ. V dropped 10 bases and J dropped 0; count of bases not matched to a gene: 9. The CDR3 DNA reads as TGTGCCACCGGACAGGCAGGAAGCTCTGGGGCCAACGTCCTGACTTTC. Amino acid sequence: CATGQAGSSGANVLTF.

The J gene is TRBJ2-1, the V gene TRBV15, with 7 positions matching TRBD2. V dropped 0 bases and J dropped 4; count of bases not matched to a gene: 3. Germline V lookup: CDR1 LNHNV, CDR2 YYDKDF (reference sequence). The CDR3 is 15 amino acids. The CDR3 bases are TGTGCCACCAGCAGAGAGAGGGAGGGATACAATGAGCAGTTCTTC. This translates into CATSREREGYNEQFF.

The chain joins TRBV6-5 to TRBJ2-1; either TRBD1 or TRBD2 may supply D (5 bases each). CDR3 size: 14 residues. The germline V gene encodes CDR1 MNHEY and CDR2 SVGAGI. V gave up 7 bases and J gave up 0 bases, with 10 bases separating them. As DNA, the CDR3 is TGTGCCAGCATCTCAGGGAGCTCCTACAATGAGCAGTTCTTC. Its protein is CASISGSSYNEQFF.

This clone was found once. The chain has TRBV9 and TRBJ2-2, with D maybe TRBD2 (5 bases). Germline V gives CDR1 SGDLS, CDR2 YYNGEE. CDR3 length: 13 residues. The V end lost 3 bases, the J end lost 6 bases, and 9 bases lay between the germline ends. DNA for the CDR3: TGTGCCAGCAGCGCGAGGGCCGCCGGGGAGCTGTTTTTT. Translation gives CASSARAAGELFF.